The entry below gives a single T cell receptor beta chain sequence along with its context. This specimen belongs to a study of long-term antiretroviral therapy in people with HIV. Treatment locations for all participants with HIV were in the United States. The V end was cut by 6 bases, the J end by 3 bases, with 20 bases between. Germline V lookup: CDR1 LNHDA, CDR2 SQIVND (reference sequence). The CDR3 consists of 16 residues. A v3.0 immunoSEQ assay was performed at survey level. Sequencing used immunoSEQ multiplex PCR; TCRdb keeps in-frame clones, though not all of them. This table has about 18,000 clones, 80% to 90% appearing once.

The chain employs TRBV19 and TRBJ1-2; D possibly corresponds to TRBD1 (6 bases). The specimen comprised unsorted PBMCs, sampled 4.2 years after starting antiretroviral therapy. The receptor comes from a man between 50 and 59 years old with HIV. The CDR3 DNA reads as TGTGCCAGTAGGGACCCCTTGCAGGGGAGGTACTATGGCTACACCTTC. Its translation is CASRDPLQGRYYGYTF.